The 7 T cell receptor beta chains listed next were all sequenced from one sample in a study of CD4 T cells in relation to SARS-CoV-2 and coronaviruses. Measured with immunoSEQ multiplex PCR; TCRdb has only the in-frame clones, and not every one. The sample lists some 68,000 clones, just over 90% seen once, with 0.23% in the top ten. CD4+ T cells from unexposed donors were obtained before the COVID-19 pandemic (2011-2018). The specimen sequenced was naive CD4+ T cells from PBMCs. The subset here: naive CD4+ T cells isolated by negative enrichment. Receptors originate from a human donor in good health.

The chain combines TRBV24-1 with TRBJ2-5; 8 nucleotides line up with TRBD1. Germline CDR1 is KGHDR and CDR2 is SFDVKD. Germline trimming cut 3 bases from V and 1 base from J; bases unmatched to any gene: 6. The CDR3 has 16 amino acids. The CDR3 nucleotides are TGTGCCACCAGTGATGGGGGACAGGAGATCCAAGAGACCCAGTACTTC. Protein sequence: CATSDGGQEIQETQYF.

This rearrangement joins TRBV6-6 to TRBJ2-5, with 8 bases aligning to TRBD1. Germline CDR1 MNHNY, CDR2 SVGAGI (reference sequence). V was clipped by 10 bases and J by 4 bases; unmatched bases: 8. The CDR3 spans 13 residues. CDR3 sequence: CATVSGGGETQYF. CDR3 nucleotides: TGTGCCACCGTTTCAGGGGGCGGAGAGACCCAGTACTTC.

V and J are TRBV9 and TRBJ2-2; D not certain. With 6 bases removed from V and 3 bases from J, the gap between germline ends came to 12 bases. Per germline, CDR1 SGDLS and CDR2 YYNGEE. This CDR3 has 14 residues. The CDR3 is CASTPSLDTGELFF. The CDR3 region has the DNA TGTGCCAGCACCCCATCCCTGGACACCGGGGAGCTGTTTTTT. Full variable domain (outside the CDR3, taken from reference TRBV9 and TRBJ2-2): DSGVTQTPKHLITATGQRVTLRCSPRSGDLSVYWYQQSLDQGLQFLIQYYNGEERAKGNILERFSAQQFPDLHSELNLSSLELGDSALYFCASTPSLDTGELFFGEGSRLTVL.

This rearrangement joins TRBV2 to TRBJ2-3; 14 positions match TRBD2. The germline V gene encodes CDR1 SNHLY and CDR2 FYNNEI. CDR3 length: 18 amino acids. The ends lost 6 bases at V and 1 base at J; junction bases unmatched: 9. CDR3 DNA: TGTGCCAGCAGCACGACTAGCGGGAGGGTAAGAGGCACAGATACGCAGTATTTT. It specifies CASSTTSGRVRGTDTQYF. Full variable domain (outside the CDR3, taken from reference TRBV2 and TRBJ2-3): EPEVTQTPSHQVTQMGQEVILRCVPISNHLYFYWYRQILGQKVEFLVSFYNNEISEKSEIFDDQFSVERPDGSNFTLKIRSTKLEDSAMYFCASSTTSGRVRGTDTQYFGPGTRLTVL.

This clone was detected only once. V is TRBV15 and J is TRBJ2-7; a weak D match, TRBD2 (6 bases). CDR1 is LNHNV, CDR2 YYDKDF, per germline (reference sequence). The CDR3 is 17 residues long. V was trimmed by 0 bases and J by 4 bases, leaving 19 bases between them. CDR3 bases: TGTGCCACCAGCAGAGATAGTGGGCGGGGAAGGGATTACGAGCAGTACTTC. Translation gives CATSRDSGRGRDYEQYF.

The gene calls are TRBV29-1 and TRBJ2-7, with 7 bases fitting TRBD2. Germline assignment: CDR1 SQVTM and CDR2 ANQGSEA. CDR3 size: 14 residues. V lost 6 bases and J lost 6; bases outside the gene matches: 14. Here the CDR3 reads CSVKGRRGSGEQYF. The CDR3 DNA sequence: TGCAGCGTCAAAGGTAGGCGGGGGAGTGGCGAGCAGTACTTC.

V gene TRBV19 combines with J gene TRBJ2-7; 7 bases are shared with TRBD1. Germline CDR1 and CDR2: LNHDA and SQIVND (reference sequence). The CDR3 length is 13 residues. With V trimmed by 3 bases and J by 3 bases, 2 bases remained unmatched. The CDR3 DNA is TGTGCCAGTAGTATCGGGACAGTCTACGAGCAGTACTTC. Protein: CASSIGTVYEQYF.